A single sample is the source of the 17 T cell receptor beta chains below, sequenced in a study of blood T cell repertoires in COVID-19. Measured with immunoSEQ multiplex PCR; TCRdb has only the in-frame clones, and not every one. The sample records 200,000 to 250,000 clones, roughly 85% being singletons. Source material: peripheral blood. Source of these receptors: a man between 40 and 49 years old with acute or convalescent COVID-19.

The chain carries TRBV6-5 and TRBJ2-7; TRBD2 aligns across 8 bases. In germline, CDR1 is MNHEY, CDR2 SVGAGI. With 10 bases clipped from V and 3 bases from J, the junction kept 14 bases outside the gene matches. The CDR3 consists of 15 residues. CDR3 amino acids: CATQSADTSGYEQYF. CDR3 bases: TGTGCCACCCAAAGCGCCGACACTAGCGGCTACGAGCAGTACTTC.

The chain couples TRBV5-6 to TRBJ2-3; possibly TRBD2 for D (6 bases). CDR3 length: 17 residues. Germline CDR1 reads SGHDT; CDR2 reads YYEEEE. Trimming cost V 2 bases and J 1 base, with 17 bases left between them. In nucleotides, the CDR3 is TGTGCCAGCAGCTTCAATCTGGGGGGTAAACGCACAGATACGCAGTATTTT. It codes for CASSFNLGGKRTDTQYF.

The V gene is TRBV2, the J gene TRBJ1-5; weak D call: TRBD1 (5 bases). CDR1 is SNHLY and CDR2 is FYNNEI in the germline V gene. This CDR3 is 13 amino acids long. The V end lost 6 bases, the J end lost 2 bases, and 8 bases lay between the germline ends. Written as DNA, the CDR3 is TGTGCCAGCAGATCGACAGGCAATCAGCCCCAGCATTTT. Translation: CASRSTGNQPQHF.

The chain employs TRBV5-5 and TRBJ1-3; no definite D call. This CDR3 is 13 amino acids long. The V gene's germline CDR1 is SGHKS and CDR2 YYEKEE (reference sequence). V dropped 3 bases and J dropped 4 bases, with 8 bases sitting between them. The DNA for the CDR3 is TGTGCCAGCAGCTGGACTCAGGGAAACACCATATATTTT. It is translated as CASSWTQGNTIYF.

The sample holds one count of this clone. This CDR3 is CASSYGQVGTEAFF. The DNA for the CDR3 is TGTGCCAGCAGTTACGGGCAGGTCGGCACTGAAGCTTTCTTT. This chain joins TRBV6-5 and TRBJ1-1; D is undetermined. The CDR3 runs 14 residues. Germline loops: CDR1 MNHEY, CDR2 SVGAGI. Trimming cost V 2 bases and J 4 bases, with 11 bases left between them.

This chain connects TRBV5-1 to TRBJ1-1, with D possibly matching TRBD1 (5 bases). The germline V gene has CDR1 SGHRS and CDR2 YFSETQ. V gave up 0 bases and J gave up 4 bases, with 7 bases separating them. The CDR3 covers 13 residues. The CDR3 is CASSLGGITEAFF. In nucleotides, the CDR3 is TGCGCCAGCAGCTTGGGGGGCATCACTGAAGCTTTCTTT.

This clone has a single count. The chain recombines TRBV29-1 with TRBJ2-2; 12 bases align to TRBD2. With 4 bases clipped from V and 1 base from J, the junction kept 4 bases outside the gene matches. This CDR3 has 16 amino acids. Germline-derived CDR1 and CDR2 are SQVTM and ANQGSEA. The CDR3 region is CSVVTSGGVNTGELFF. The DNA for the CDR3 is TGCAGCGTTGTGACTAGCGGGGGTGTGAACACCGGGGAGCTGTTTTTT.

The chain combines TRBV7-9 with TRBJ2-2; the match to TRBD2 covers 11 bases. There are 16 residues in the CDR3. The germline CDR1 and CDR2 sequences are SEHNR and FQNEAQ (reference sequence). The trim removed 3 bases at V and 2 bases at J, leaving 2 bases unmatched. The CDR3 DNA sequence: TGTGCCAGCAGCTTTAGCGGGGGGGCCAACACCGGGGAGCTGTTTTTT. Translating it yields CASSFSGGANTGELFF.

The CDR3 protein is CASSVQTGNTIYF. CDR3 nucleotides: TGTGCCAGCAGTGTACAGACTGGAAACACCATATATTTT. The J gene is TRBJ1-3, the V gene TRBV2; D not resolved. V lost 4 bases and J lost 2, with 6 bases in between. CDR3 length: 13 residues. In germline, CDR1 is SNHLY, CDR2 FYNNEI.

The chain uses TRBV6-5 and TRBJ1-1; 7 nucleotides match TRBD1. V dropped 8 bases and J dropped 1; count of bases not matched to a gene: 10. CDR1 is MNHEY and CDR2 is SVGAGI in the germline V gene. The CDR3 is 15 amino acids. The CDR3 loop reads CASRRGPERNTEAFF. The DNA for the CDR3 is TGTGCCAGCCGTAGGGGGCCGGAGAGGAACACTGAAGCTTTCTTT.

V usage is TRBV6-5 and J usage is TRBJ1-1, with D uncertain. The CDR3 covers 14 residues. The V end was cut by 0 bases, the J end by 5 bases, with 10 bases between. Germline CDR1 and CDR2: MNHEY and SVGAGI. The CDR3 spells CASSYSWAGTEAFF. The CDR3 DNA reads as TGTGCCAGCAGTTACTCGTGGGCGGGGACTGAAGCTTTCTTT.

V gene TRBV2 combines with J gene TRBJ2-3; 9 bases map to TRBD1. The junction had 6 bases not matched to a gene; V was cut back by 4 bases and J by 1 base. Germline CDR1 SNHLY, CDR2 FYNNEI. The CDR3 is made up of 16 amino acids. As DNA, the CDR3 is TGTGCCAGCAGTGTAGGACAGGGGACCCGCACAGATACGCAGTATTTT. The encoded protein is CASSVGQGTRTDTQYF. Filled out from reference TRBV2 and TRBJ2-3, the complete variable domain reads EPEVTQTPSHQVTQMGQEVILRCVPISNHLYFYWYRQILGQKVEFLVSFYNNEISEKSEIFDDQFSVERPDGSNFTLKIRSTKLEDSAMYFCASSVGQGTRTDTQYFGPGTRLTVL.

This sequence joins TRBV19 and TRBJ1-1; D not resolved. Trimming left V 1 base short and J 1 base short, with 7 bases between. The CDR3 sequence is 14 residues long. Germline V gene lookup returns CDR1 LNHDA and CDR2 SQIVND (reference sequence). The CDR3 loop is CASSIVTGNTEAFF. The CDR3 DNA is TGTGCCAGTAGTATAGTAACGGGGAACACTGAAGCTTTCTTT.

The V call is TRBV11-2, the J call TRBJ2-5; TRBD1 might be the D (6 bases). The CDR3 is 15 residues long. V was pared by 0 bases and J by 2 bases, with 10 bases between. Germline V gives CDR1 SGHAT, CDR2 FQNNGV. CDR3: CASSLDSGQQETQYF. In nucleotides, the CDR3 is TGTGCCAGCAGCTTAGATTCGGGACAACAAGAGACCCAGTACTTC.

The chain couples TRBV2 to TRBJ2-3, with 10 bases matching TRBD2. This CDR3 contains 16 residues. Germline V gives CDR1 SNHLY, CDR2 FYNNEI. With V trimmed by 8 bases and J by 0 bases, 8 bases remained unmatched. In DNA, the CDR3 is TGTGCCAGCTGGACTAGCGGAGTAACTAGCACAGATACGCAGTATTTT. Translated: CASWTSGVTSTDTQYF.

This clone was observed once. The chain links TRBV6-5 to TRBJ2-5; 8 bases agree with TRBD2. The germline gives CDR1 MNHEY, CDR2 SVGAGI. The CDR3 totals 14 residues. The junction had 5 bases not matched to a gene; V was cut back by 6 bases and J by 2 bases. The CDR3 region is CASRQLAGQETQYF. DNA for the CDR3: TGTGCCAGCAGGCAATTAGCGGGGCAAGAGACCCAGTACTTC.

The chain recombines TRBV14 with TRBJ2-1; D call uncertain. Trimming left V 1 base short and J 3 bases short, with 10 bases between. Germline V CDR1 and CDR2: SGHDN, FVKESK. The CDR3 consists of 15 residues. In nucleotides, the CDR3 is TGTGCCAGCAGCCAAGTGTCGGCAGGCTACAATGAGCAGTTCTTC. It yields the protein CASSQVSAGYNEQFF. The full variable domain, its missing parts supplied by reference TRBV14 and TRBJ2-1, is EAGVTQFPSHSVIEKGQTVTLRCDPISGHDNLYWYRRVMGKEIKFLLHFVKESKQDESGMPNNRFLAERTGGTYSTLKVQPAELEDSGVYFCASSQVSAGYNEQFFGPGTRLTVL.